The 9 T cell receptor beta chains given below trace back to one sample, sequenced in a study of T cells in Graves' hyperthyroidism and ophthalmopathy. Amplified regions were TCR beta CDR3 sequences from RNA transcripts. The TCR CDR3 was amplified in a first-round RT-PCR using the HTBI primer set. TCRdb reanalysed the multiplex PCR reads using MiXCR and keeps one entry per CDR3 protein. The sample carries more than 450,000 distinct CDR3 sequences, 20% recorded once. The specimen was blood. The receptors originated from a man in his forties with Graves' ophthalmopathy.

This clonotype was observed a few times. CDR3 sequence: CAWSLGLAGANEQFF. CDR3 nucleotide sequence: TGTGCCTGGAGTCTCGGACTAGCGGGGGCGAATGAGCAGTTCTTC. This chain connects TRBV30 to TRBJ2-1; 13 nucleotides agree with TRBD2. Losses at the gene ends were 2 bases for V and 7 bases for J; bases not matched to a gene: 5. The length of the CDR3 is 15 residues. Germline V gene data show CDR1 as GTSNPN and CDR2 as SVGIG (reference sequence).

The V and J genes are TRBV20-1 and TRBJ2-1; D is unresolved. V was pared by 3 bases and J by 0 bases, with 6 bases between. The CDR3 extends over 13 amino acids. Per germline, CDR1 DFQATT and CDR2 SNEGSKA (reference sequence). CDR3 in amino acids: CSASGISYNEQFF. CDR3 nucleotides: TGCAGTGCTAGCGGCATCTCCTACAATGAGCAGTTCTTC.

This clonotype was seen ten or more times. V and J are TRBV20-1 and TRBJ2-3; TRBD2 agrees at 8 bases. The CDR3 extends over 15 amino acids. Germline values: CDR1 DFQATT, CDR2 SNEGSKA (reference sequence). V was clipped by 4 bases and J by 2 bases; unmatched bases: 8. The CDR3 protein is CSATRTSRNTDTQYF. The CDR3 region has the DNA TGCAGTGCTACGAGGACTAGCCGAAACACAGATACGCAGTATTTT.

The chain combines TRBV6-2 or TRBV6-3 with TRBJ1-5, with D uncertain. The V end was cut by 0 bases, the J end by 1 base, with 7 bases between. The CDR3 consists of 15 residues. Germline V gives CDR1 MNHEY, CDR2 SVGEGT. Here the CDR3 DNA reads TGTGCCAGCAGTTACTCCGCGGGGAGCAATCAGCCCCAGCATTTT. Its protein product is CASSYSAGSNQPQHF.

This clonotype appeared many times. This chain connects TRBV20-1 to TRBJ2-1; 12 bases are shared with TRBD2. Germline CDR1 is DFQATT and CDR2 is SNEGSKA (reference sequence). After removal of 1 base from V and 6 bases from J, the junction contained 1 base not matched to a gene. The CDR3 is 14 amino acids. As DNA, the CDR3 is TGCAGTGCTAGAGTGACTAGCGGGAGCAATGAGCAGTTCTTC. This encodes CSARVTSGSNEQFF.

This clonotype was recorded a few times. The chain couples TRBV20-1 to TRBJ2-2; D is uncertain. The V end lost 4 bases, the J end lost 9 bases, and 12 bases lay between the germline ends. The CDR3 is 12 residues long. Germline V gene lookup returns CDR1 DFQATT and CDR2 SNEGSKA (reference sequence). This CDR3 reads CSAKGGIRELFF. CDR3 bases: TGCAGTGCTAAGGGCGGTATCCGGGAGCTGTTTTTT.

This clonotype showed up just a few times. The V gene is TRBV19, the J gene TRBJ1-1; D gene unclear. Germline loops: CDR1 LNHDA, CDR2 SQIVND (reference sequence). This CDR3 comprises 15 residues. With 0 bases removed from V and 3 bases from J, the gap between germline ends came to 11 bases. In DNA form, the CDR3 reads TGTGCCAGTAGTATAGATTATGACCAGCACACTGAAGCTTTCTTT. This codes for CASSIDYDQHTEAFF.

This clonotype was seen a few times. This sequence joins TRBV27 and TRBJ2-1, with TRBD1 identical over 8 bases. With V trimmed by 6 bases and J by 8 bases, 9 bases remained unmatched. The CDR3 runs to 14 residues. CDR1 is MNHEY, CDR2 SMNVEV, per germline (reference sequence). The DNA for the CDR3 is TGTGCCAGCAGGCTCTCGACAGGGGTCCATGAGCAGTTCTTC. Amino acid sequence: CASRLSTGVHEQFF.

In its sample, this clonotype was seen a few times. The chain employs TRBV30 and TRBJ2-7; TRBD1 agrees at 10 bases. In germline, CDR1 is GTSNPN, CDR2 SVGIG (reference sequence). Germline trimming cut 3 bases from V and 2 bases from J; bases unmatched to any gene: 7. The CDR3 covers 15 residues. Written as DNA, the CDR3 is TGTGCCTGGAGGAGAAGGGACAGGGGCACCTACGAGCAGTACTTC. Its translation is CAWRRRDRGTYEQYF.